Following are 2 T cell receptor beta chains from one sample sequenced in a study of T cell changes during pregnancy in multiple sclerosis. Sequencing was performed with immunoSEQ multiplex PCR; in TCRdb, only in-frame clones are kept and a portion is missing. The table has more than 65,000 clones, 90% to 95% seen once. The sample was CD4+ T cells from peripheral blood mononuclear cells, taken before pregnancy. These receptors came from a female donor with multiple sclerosis, enrolled in a pregnancy study.

The chain uses TRBV11-2 and TRBJ2-3; 8 bases align to TRBD2. CDR1 is SGHAT and CDR2 is FQNNGV in the germline V gene. The V gene end was trimmed by 0 bases and the J gene end by 5 bases; junction bases not matched to a gene: 4. This CDR3 contains 15 residues. In DNA, the CDR3 is TGTGCCAGCAGCTTAGAGGGACTAGTTGGAGATACGCAGTATTTT. Residues: CASSLEGLVGDTQYF.

With respect to this clone: One end of the junction fails to match germline, which may point to a read error. Other DNA sequences of this sample code for an identical CDR3. V gene TRBV7-3 combines with J gene TRBJ2-6; D might be TRBD1 (5 bases). There are 15 residues in the CDR3. The germline V gene has CDR1 SGHTA and CDR2 FQGTGA. The CDR3 coding sequence is TGTGCCAGTAGCTTAAAGACAGCTGGGGCCAACGTCCTGACTTTC. Encoded protein: CASSLKTAGANVLTF.